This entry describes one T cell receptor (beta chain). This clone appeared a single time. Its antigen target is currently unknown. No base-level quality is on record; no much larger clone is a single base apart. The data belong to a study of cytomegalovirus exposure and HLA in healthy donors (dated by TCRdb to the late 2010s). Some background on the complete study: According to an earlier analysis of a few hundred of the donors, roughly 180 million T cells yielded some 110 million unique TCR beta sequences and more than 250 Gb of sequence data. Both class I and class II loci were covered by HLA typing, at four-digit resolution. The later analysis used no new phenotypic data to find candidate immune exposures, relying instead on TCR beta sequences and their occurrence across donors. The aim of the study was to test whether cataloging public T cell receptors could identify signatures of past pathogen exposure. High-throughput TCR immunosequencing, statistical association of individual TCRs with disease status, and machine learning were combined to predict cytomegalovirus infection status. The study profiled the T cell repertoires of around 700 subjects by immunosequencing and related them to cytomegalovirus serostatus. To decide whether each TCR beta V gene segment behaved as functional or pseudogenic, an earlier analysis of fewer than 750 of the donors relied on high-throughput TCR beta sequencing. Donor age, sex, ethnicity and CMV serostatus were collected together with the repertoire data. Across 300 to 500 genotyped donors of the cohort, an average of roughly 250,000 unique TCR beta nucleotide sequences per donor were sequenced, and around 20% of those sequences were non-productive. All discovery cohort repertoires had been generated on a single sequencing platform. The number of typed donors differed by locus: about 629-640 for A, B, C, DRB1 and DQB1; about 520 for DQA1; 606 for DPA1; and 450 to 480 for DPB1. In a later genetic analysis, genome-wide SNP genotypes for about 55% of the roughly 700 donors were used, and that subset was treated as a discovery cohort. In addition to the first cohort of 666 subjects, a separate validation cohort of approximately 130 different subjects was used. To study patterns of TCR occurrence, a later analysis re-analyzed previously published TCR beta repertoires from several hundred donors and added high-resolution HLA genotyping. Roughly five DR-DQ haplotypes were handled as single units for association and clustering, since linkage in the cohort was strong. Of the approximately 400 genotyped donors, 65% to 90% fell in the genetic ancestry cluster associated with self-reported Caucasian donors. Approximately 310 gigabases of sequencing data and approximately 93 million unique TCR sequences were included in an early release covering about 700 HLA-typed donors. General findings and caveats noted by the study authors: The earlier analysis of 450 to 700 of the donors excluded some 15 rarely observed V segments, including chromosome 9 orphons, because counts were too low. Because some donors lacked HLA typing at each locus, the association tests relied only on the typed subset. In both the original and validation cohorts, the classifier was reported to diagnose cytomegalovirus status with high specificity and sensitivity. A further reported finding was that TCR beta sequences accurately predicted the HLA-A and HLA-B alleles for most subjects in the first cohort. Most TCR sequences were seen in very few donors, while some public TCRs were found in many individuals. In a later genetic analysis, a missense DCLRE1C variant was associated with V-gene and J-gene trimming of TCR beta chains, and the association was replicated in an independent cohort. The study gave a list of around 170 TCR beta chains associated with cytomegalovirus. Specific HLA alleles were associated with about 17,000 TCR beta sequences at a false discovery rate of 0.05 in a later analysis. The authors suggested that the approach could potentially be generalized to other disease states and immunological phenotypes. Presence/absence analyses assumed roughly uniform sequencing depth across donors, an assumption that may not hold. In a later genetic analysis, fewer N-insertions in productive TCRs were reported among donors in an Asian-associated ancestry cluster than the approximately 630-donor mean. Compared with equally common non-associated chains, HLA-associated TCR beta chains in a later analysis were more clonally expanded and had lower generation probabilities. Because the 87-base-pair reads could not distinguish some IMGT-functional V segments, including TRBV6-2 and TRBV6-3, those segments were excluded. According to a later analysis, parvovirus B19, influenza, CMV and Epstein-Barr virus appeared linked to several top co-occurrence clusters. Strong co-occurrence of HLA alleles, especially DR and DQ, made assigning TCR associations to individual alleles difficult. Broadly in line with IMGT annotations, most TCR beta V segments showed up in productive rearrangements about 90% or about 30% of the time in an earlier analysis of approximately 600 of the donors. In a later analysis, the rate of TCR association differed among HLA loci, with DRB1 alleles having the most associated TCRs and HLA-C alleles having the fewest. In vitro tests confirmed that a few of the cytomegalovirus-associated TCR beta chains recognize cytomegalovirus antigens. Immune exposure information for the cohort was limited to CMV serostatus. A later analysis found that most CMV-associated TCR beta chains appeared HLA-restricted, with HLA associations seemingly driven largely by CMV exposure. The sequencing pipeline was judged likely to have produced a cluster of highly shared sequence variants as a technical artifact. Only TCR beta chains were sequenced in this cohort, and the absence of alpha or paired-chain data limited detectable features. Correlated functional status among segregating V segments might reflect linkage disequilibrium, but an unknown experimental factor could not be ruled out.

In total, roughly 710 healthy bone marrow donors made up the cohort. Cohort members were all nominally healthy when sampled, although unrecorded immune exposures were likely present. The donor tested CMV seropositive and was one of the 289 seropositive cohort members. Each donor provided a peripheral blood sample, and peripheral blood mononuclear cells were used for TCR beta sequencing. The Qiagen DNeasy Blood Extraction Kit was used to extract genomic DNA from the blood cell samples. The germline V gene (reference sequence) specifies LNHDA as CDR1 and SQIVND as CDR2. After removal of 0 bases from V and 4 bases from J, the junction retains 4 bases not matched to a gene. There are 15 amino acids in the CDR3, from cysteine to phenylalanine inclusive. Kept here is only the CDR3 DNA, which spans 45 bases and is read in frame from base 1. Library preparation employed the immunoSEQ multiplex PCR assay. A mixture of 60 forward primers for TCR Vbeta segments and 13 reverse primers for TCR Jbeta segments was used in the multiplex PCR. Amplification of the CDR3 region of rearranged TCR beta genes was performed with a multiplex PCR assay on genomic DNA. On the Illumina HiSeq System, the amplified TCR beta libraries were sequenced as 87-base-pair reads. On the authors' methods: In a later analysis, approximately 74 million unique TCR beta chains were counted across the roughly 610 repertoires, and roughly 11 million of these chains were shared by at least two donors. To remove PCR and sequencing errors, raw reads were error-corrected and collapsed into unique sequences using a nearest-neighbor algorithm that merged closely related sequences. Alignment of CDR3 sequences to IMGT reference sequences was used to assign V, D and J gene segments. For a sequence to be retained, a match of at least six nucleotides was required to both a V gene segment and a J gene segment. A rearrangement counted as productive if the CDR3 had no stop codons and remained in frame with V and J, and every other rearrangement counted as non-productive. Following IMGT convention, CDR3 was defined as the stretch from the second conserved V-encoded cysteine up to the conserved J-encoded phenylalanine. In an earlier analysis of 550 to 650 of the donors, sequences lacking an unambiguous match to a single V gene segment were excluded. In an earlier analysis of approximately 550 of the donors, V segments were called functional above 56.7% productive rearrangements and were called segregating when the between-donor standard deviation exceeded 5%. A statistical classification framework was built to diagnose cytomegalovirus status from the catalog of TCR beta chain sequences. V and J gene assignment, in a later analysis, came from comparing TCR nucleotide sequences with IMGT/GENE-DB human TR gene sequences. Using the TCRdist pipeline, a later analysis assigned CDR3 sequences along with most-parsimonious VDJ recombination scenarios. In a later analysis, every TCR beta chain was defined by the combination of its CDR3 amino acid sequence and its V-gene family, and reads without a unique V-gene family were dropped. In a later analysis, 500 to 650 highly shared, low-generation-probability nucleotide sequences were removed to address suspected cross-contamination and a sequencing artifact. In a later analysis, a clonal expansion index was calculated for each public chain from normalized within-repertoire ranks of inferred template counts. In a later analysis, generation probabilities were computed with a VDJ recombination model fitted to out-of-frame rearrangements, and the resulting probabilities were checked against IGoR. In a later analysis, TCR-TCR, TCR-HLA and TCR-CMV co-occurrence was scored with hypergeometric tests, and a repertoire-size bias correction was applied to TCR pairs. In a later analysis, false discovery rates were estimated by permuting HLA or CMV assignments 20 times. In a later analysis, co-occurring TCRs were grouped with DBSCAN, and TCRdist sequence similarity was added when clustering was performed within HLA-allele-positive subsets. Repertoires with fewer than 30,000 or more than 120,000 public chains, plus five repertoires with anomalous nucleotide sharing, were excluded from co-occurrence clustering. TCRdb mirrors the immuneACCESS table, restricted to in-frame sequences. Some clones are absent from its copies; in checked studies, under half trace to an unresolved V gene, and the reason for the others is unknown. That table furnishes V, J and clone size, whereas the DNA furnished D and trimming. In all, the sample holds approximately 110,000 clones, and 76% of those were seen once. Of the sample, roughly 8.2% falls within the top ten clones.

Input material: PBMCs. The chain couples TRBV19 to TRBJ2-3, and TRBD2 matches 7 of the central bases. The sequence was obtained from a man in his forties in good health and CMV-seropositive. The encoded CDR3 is CASSIEGRESDTQYF. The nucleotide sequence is TGTGCCAGTAGTATAGAGGGGCGGGAGTCAGATACGCAGTATTTT.